Sequencing of this T cell receptor beta chain was carried out in a study of cytomegalovirus exposure and HLA in healthy donors. Details on this clone: Its antigen is not known.

Whole-study findings and limits: The study flagged 150 to 200 TCR beta chains as cytomegalovirus-associated.

Assay: immunoSEQ multiplex PCR; the TCRdb copy retains only in-frame clones and omits some. Among over 110,000 clones listed, more than 75% were seen once. V lost 8 bases to trimming and J lost 0 bases, with 11 bases between them. Germline CDR1 is SNHLY and CDR2 is FYNNEI. The CDR3 extends over 13 amino acids. This clonotype was obtained from a man in his late teens or twenties in good health and CMV-seropositive. The J gene is TRBJ2-7, the V gene TRBV2; possible D gene TRBD2, 5 bases. The specimen sequenced was PBMCs. CDR3 residues: CASGADSSYEQYF. CDR3 nucleotides: TGTGCCAGCGGAGCGGATAGCTCCTACGAGCAGTACTTC.